These 20 T cell receptor beta chains share one sample of origin, sequenced in a study of radiotherapy plus CTLA-4 blockade in lung cancer. Clones were sequenced by immunoSEQ multiplex PCR, and TCRdb holds only the in-frame ones, with some missing. The sample carries around 91,000 clones, around nine tenths recorded once. Sequencing used peripheral blood, obtained from a patient treated with radiotherapy plus ipilimumab. These receptors all stem from a human donor with non-small cell lung cancer that progressed on radiotherapy plus ipilimumab.

The rearrangement joins TRBV20-1 to TRBJ2-1; 9 nucleotides agree with TRBD2. The CDR3 is made up of 10 amino acids. V dropped 5 bases and J dropped 11; count of bases not matched to a gene: 1. The germline V gene encodes CDR1 DFQATT and CDR2 SNEGSKA (reference sequence). The CDR3 spells CSASSGKQFF. CDR3 DNA: TGCAGTGCTTCTAGCGGGAAGCAGTTCTTC.

The rearrangement uses TRBV5-1 and TRBJ2-7; TRBD2 matches at 9 bases. V dropped 4 bases and J dropped 3; count of bases not matched to a gene: 5. Germline V gene sequence: CDR1 SGHRS, CDR2 YFSETQ. This CDR3 is built from 14 residues. The CDR3 sequence: CASSPSGTVYEQYF. The CDR3 DNA reads TGCGCCAGCAGCCCTAGCGGGACCGTCTACGAGCAGTACTTC.

This chain links TRBV6-6 with TRBJ1-4; possible D gene TRBD1, 6 bases. CDR1 and CDR2 (germline): MNHNY, SVGAGI (reference sequence). V was trimmed by 2 bases and J by 7 bases, leaving 14 bases between them. The length of the CDR3 is 15 residues. DNA for the CDR3: TGTGCCAGCAGTTACGGGTACAGGGAGGGTGAAAAACTGTTTTTT. Protein: CASSYGYREGEKLFF.

The chain combines TRBV19 with TRBJ2-1; D not resolved. Deletions cut 4 bases from V and 0 bases from J, with 10 bases between. The CDR3 consists of 15 residues. The germline CDR1 and CDR2 sequences are LNHDA and SQIVND (reference sequence). CDR3 protein: CASSTRADSYNEQFF. In DNA form, the CDR3 reads TGTGCCAGTAGTACGAGAGCTGACTCCTACAATGAGCAGTTCTTC.

This clone showed up just a few times. The conserved closing phenylalanine or tryptophan is absent in this CDR3, likely reflecting a read error. No DNA is shown, since the ends of the CDR3 on it are uncertain; the CDR3 is the one TCRdb lists. The J gene is TRBJ2-7, the V gene TRBV6-1. CDR1 and CDR2 (germline): MNHNS, SASEGT. The CDR3 has 11 amino acids, counting both end residues. The CDR3 region is CASSEGIGYNI.

The chain combines TRBV6-1 with TRBJ2-5, with D possibly matching TRBD2 (6 bases). The CDR3 sequence is 15 residues long. V was shortened by 3 bases and J by 0 bases, with 11 bases between the two germline ends. Germline values: CDR1 MNHNS, CDR2 SASEGT. Written as DNA, the CDR3 is TGTGCCAGCAGTGAGGTACTAGCTAACCAAGAGACCCAGTACTTC. Translated: CASSEVLANQETQYF.

This clone was seen only once. The CDR3 DNA is TGTGCCATCACCGGTTTGTTCAATGAGCAGTTCTTC. This gives the protein CAITGLFNEQFF. This rearrangement joins TRBV7-9 to TRBJ2-1; D is unclear. CDR3 length: 12 amino acids. V lost 10 bases and J 6 bases, leaving 13 bases between the germline ends. CDR1 and CDR2 from the germline V gene are SEHNR and FQNEAQ (reference sequence).

The rearrangement joins TRBV18 to TRBJ1-1, with TRBD1 identical over 7 bases. The CDR3 has 14 amino acids. Trimming cost V 4 bases and J 1 base; bases outside gene matches: 3. The germline gives CDR1 KGHSH, CDR2 LQKENI. The CDR3 DNA sequence: TGTGCCAGCTCACAACAGGGGTGGAACACTGAAGCTTTCTTT. It is translated as CASSQQGWNTEAFF.

The V call is TRBV5-6, the J call TRBJ1-2, with D hard to call. CDR3 length equals 12 residues. The V end lost 3 bases, the J end lost 6 bases, and 9 bases lay between the germline ends. The germline gives CDR1 SGHDT, CDR2 YYEEEE. CDR3 region: CASSSSTDGYTF. The CDR3 DNA sequence: TGTGCCAGCAGCTCGAGTACAGATGGCTACACCTTC.

This clone was counted a single time. The V gene is TRBV6-6, the J gene TRBJ2-1; perhaps TRBD2 as D (7 bases). The length of the CDR3 is 16 residues. V lost 6 bases and J lost 0, with 15 bases in between. Germline loops: CDR1 MNHNY, CDR2 SVGAGI (reference sequence). CDR3 DNA: TGTGCCAGCAGGACTAGGGGGGGAGCCTCCTACAATGAGCAGTTCTTC. Translating it yields CASRTRGGASYNEQFF.

V is TRBV11-2 and J is TRBJ2-7, with D possibly being TRBD1 or TRBD2 (6 bases each). Germline-derived CDR1 and CDR2 are SGHAT and FQNNGV. V lost 5 bases and J 7 bases, leaving 15 bases between the germline ends. The CDR3 covers 13 residues. The CDR3 bases are TGTGCCAGCAGCACGTGGGGGGCTTGGGAGCAGTACTTC. Translating gives CASSTWGAWEQYF.

The chain links TRBV5-1 to TRBJ2-7; 14 bases map to TRBD2. J was trimmed by 1 base and V by 3 bases; bases with no gene match: 0. The CDR3 spans 15 residues. The V gene's germline CDR1 is SGHRS and CDR2 YFSETQ. As DNA, the CDR3 is TGCGCCAGCAGCTGGACTAGCGGGAGGTCCTACGAGCAGTACTTC. Translation gives CASSWTSGRSYEQYF.

The chain uses TRBV11-2 and TRBJ2-7; D gene ambiguous. The CDR3 sequence is 15 residues long. Germline values: CDR1 SGHAT, CDR2 FQNNGV. Trimming shortened V by 1 base and J by 1 base, and 11 bases separated the two germline ends. The CDR3 DNA follows: TGTGCCAGCAGCTTAGGTCCCAGCCGGTCCTACGAGCAGTACTTC. The encoded protein is CASSLGPSRSYEQYF.

The chain joins TRBV5-4 to TRBJ2-3, with 9 positions matching TRBD1. V dropped 4 bases and J dropped 5; count of bases not matched to a gene: 5. Germline V gene data show CDR1 as SGHNT and CDR2 as YYREEE (reference sequence). This CDR3 has 14 residues. The CDR3, as DNA: TGTGCCAGCAGCCGGGACAGGGTTGAAGATACGCAGTATTTT. Translated, it gives CASSRDRVEDTQYF.

This chain links TRBV29-1 with TRBJ2-7, with 11 bases that match TRBD2. V shed 5 bases, J shed 5 bases, and the junction held 11 bases outside the gene matches. CDR1 is SQVTM, CDR2 ANQGSEA, per germline. The CDR3 loop spans 15 amino acids. The CDR3, as DNA: TGCAGCGTTCTGTTAGCGGGAGGGCCGGGGGACGAGCAGTACTTC. It specifies CSVLLAGGPGDEQYF.

The chain recombines TRBV21-1 with TRBJ1-1. TRBV21-1 is reported as a pseudogene. The CDR3 extends over 16 amino acids. The CDR3 sequence is CASSKVVSPGGTEAFF. CDR3 nucleotides: TGTGCCAGCAGCAAAGTCGTCAGCCCGGGAGGCACTGAAGCTTTCTTT.

A single count supports this clone. This chain joins TRBV9 and TRBJ2-2, with TRBD2 matching 10 bases. The CDR3 extends over 21 amino acids. J was trimmed by 4 bases and V by 0 bases; bases with no gene match: 18. CDR1 is SGDLS, CDR2 YYNGEE, per germline. CDR3 bases: TGTGCCAGCAGCGTAGCCCTCAGAGCGGGAGGGATCCCTTTGCCCACCGGGGAGCTGTTTTTT. Its translation is CASSVALRAGGIPLPTGELFF.

The chain employs TRBV10-1 and TRBJ1-5; D call uncertain. The CDR3 length is 11 residues. The V gene's germline CDR1 is WNHNN and CDR2 SYGVQD (reference sequence). V shed 6 bases and J shed 5 bases, with 5 bases lying between them. This CDR3 reads CASRRDQPQHF. For the CDR3, the DNA is TGCGCCAGCAGACGGGATCAGCCCCAGCATTTT.

A word on this clone: At one end, the junction sequence differs from germline, possibly due to a read error. The gene calls are TRBV4-1 and TRBJ2-3; maybe TRBD2 (6 bases). Germline CDR1 reads MGHRA; CDR2 reads YSYEKL. The CDR3 covers 15 residues. The CDR3 spells CASRQVPSGTDTQYF. The CDR3 bases are TGCGCCAGCAGACAAGTGCCTAGCGGCACAGATACGCAGTATTTT.

The chain combines TRBV7-6 with TRBJ1-5; TRBD1 agrees at 9 bases. Germline CDR1 reads SGHVS; CDR2 reads FNYEAQ. The CDR3 is 15 residues long. The V segment lost 5 bases and the J segment 7 bases; nucleotides outside the gene matches: 9. The CDR3 here is CASSVTGGAGQPQHF. CDR3 coding DNA: TGTGCCAGCAGCGTAACAGGGGGCGCGGGGCAGCCCCAGCATTTT.